The TCR beta chain described here comes from a study of blood T cells in healthy people across ages. There are a few counts of this clonotype. The target antigen is unknown. Findings and caveats of the study: Long-lived donors carried more naive CD4+ cells and greater diversity than aged donors.

The use of a sample-barcoded 5' primer and a J-beta primer mix characterized a second PCR of about 7 to 12 cycles. A tag from a template-switch adaptor with 12 random nucleotides marked each cDNA molecule. Sequencing yielded, for each sample, at least 3 million paired-end reads carrying CDR3. TCRdb re-derived calls from the 5' RACE reads in MiXCR, one entry per CDR3 protein. The sample includes roughly 800,000 distinct CDR3 sequences, 20% to 30% of them seen just once. V was cut by 0 bases and J by 5 bases, with 11 bases left in between. Germline CDR1 LNHDA, CDR2 SQIVND (reference sequence). This CDR3 comprises 15 residues. The sample also formed part of further work on T cells of mothers and their children. As that report states: T cell clones that were persistent and microchimeric went undetected.

The rearrangement joins TRBV19 to TRBJ2-4; D is unresolved. This sequence was found in a boy between 10 and 17 years old in good health. Sequenced input: blood. This CDR3 is CASSIDRDRQNIQYF. The CDR3 DNA reads as TGTGCCAGTAGTATAGATCGAGACCGACAAAACATTCAGTACTTC.